The 20 T cell receptor beta chains given below trace back to one sample, sequenced in a study of beta chain features in type 1 diabetes. As every portion of the isolated RNA was reverse transcribed, the sequencing read expressed TCRB transcripts. Clones were read by immunoSEQ multiplex PCR, and TCRdb kept only the in-frame ones, dropping some. The sample lists 860,000 or so clones, roughly 17% occurring once. Sequencing used naive CD4+ T cells from blood. Receptors were obtained from a woman under 30 in good health.

This clone has more than one count but fewer than ten. The V call is TRBV6-5, the J call TRBJ2-1, with D possibly matching TRBD2 (6 bases). The V gene's germline CDR1 is MNHEY and CDR2 SVGAGI. This CDR3 region has 16 residues. V gave up 4 bases and J gave up 5 bases, with 18 bases separating them. The CDR3 nucleotides are TGTGCCAGCAGTTTGGGTCTAGCGCCTATCGACAATGAGCAGTTCTTC. This codes for CASSLGLAPIDNEQFF.

The chain carries TRBV5-1 and TRBJ2-3, with 9 bases fitting TRBD1. Losses at the gene ends were 0 bases for V and 8 bases for J; bases not matched to a gene: 10. This CDR3 spans 16 amino acids. CDR1 and CDR2 from the germline V gene are SGHRS and YFSETQ. The DNA for the CDR3 is TGCGCCAGCAGCTTGGGACAGGGGGACCTCCGGAGTACGCAGTATTTT. It codes for CASSLGQGDLRSTQYF.

This clone occurred a few times. The rearrangement joins TRBV11-3 to TRBJ2-1; D may match TRBD1 or TRBD2 (6 bases each). V was clipped by 1 base and J by 5 bases, with 12 bases between them. CDR3 length: 15 amino acids. Germline V lookup: CDR1 SGHNT, CDR2 YENEEA. This chain's CDR3 is CASSLVRGRHNEQFF. The CDR3 bases are TGTGCCAGCAGCTTAGTGAGGGGGAGGCACAATGAGCAGTTCTTC.

This clone was counted only a few times. V and J are TRBV28 and TRBJ2-2, with D unclear. The germline CDR1 and CDR2 sequences are MDHEN and SYDVKM. The CDR3 loop spans 10 amino acids. V was cut by 8 bases and J by 8 bases, with 6 bases left in between. The CDR3 region has the DNA TGTGCCAGCGGGATTGGGGAGCTGTTTTTT. Its protein is CASGIGELFF.

The J gene is TRBJ2-1, the V gene TRBV13, with D tentatively TRBD2 (6 bases). The germline V and J ends were trimmed by 6 bases and 15 bases, with 27 bases remaining between them. The germline CDR1 and CDR2 sequences are PRHDT and FYEKMQ (reference sequence). The CDR3 consists of 15 residues. This CDR3 reads CASRPPGGAGRAVFF. As DNA, the CDR3 is TGTGCCAGCAGGCCCCCCGGTGGGGCGGGAAGAGCGGTGTTCTTC.

V is TRBV27 and J is TRBJ1-5, with TRBD1 identical over 8 bases. The CDR3 has 14 amino acids. V was clipped by 7 bases and J by 2 bases; unmatched bases: 4. The germline gives CDR1 MNHEY, CDR2 SMNVEV (reference sequence). CDR3 coding DNA: TGTGCCAGCAATGACAGGGGTGGCAATCAGCCCCAGCATTTT. Amino acids: CASNDRGGNQPQHF.

The CDR3 region is CASSLVGGQVEQFF. The CDR3 nucleotides read TGTGCCAGCAGCTTAGTGGGGGGACAGGTTGAGCAGTTCTTC. The chain joins TRBV7-2 to TRBJ2-1; 8 bases line up with TRBD1. This CDR3 is built from 14 residues. Germline values: CDR1 SGHTA, CDR2 FQGNSA. J lost 9 bases, V lost 1 base, and 5 bases had no gene match.

In its sample, this clone was seen a few times. The rearrangement links TRBV10-3 to TRBJ2-5; D might be TRBD1 or TRBD2, each matching 6 bases. Germline assignment: CDR1 ENHRY and CDR2 SYGVKD. V was pared by 4 bases and J by 5 bases, with 17 bases between. This CDR3 contains 15 residues. CDR3 in DNA: TGTGCCATCAGTGTCCAGACAGGAGGAGGGGAGACCCAGTACTTC. Encoded protein: CAISVQTGGGETQYF.

This clone was recorded a few times. A read error may produce the germline difference seen at one junction end. The chain couples TRBV7-7 to TRBJ2-1, with 7 bases identical to TRBD2. Germline CDR1 SSHAT, CDR2 FNYEAQ (reference sequence). CDR3 length: 13 residues. The CDR3: CASSLGWGGEQFF. DNA of the CDR3: TGTGCTAGCAGCTTAGGATGGGGGGGTGAGCAGTTCTTC.

V and J are TRBV5-6 and TRBJ2-7, with no clear D. Germline V gene lookup returns CDR1 SGHDT and CDR2 YYEEEE. The CDR3 has 9 residues. V gave up 6 bases and J gave up 3 bases, with 1 base separating them. Here the CDR3 DNA reads TGTGCCAGCAACTACGAGCAGTACTTC. Protein: CASNYEQYF.

V and J are TRBV18 and TRBJ1-2; TRBD1 might be the D (6 bases). Germline CDR1 reads KGHSH; CDR2 reads LQKENI. V was shortened by 1 base and J by 3 bases, with 9 bases between the two germline ends. CDR3 length: 14 residues. The CDR3, as DNA: TGTGCCAGCTCACCACGGACAGCAGACTATGGCTACACCTTC. Protein: CASSPRTADYGYTF.

This clone was seen a few times. The chain carries TRBV19 and TRBJ2-1; 11 bases are shared with TRBD2. The CDR3 contains 15 residues. Germline assignment: CDR1 LNHDA and CDR2 SQIVND (reference sequence). Unmatched junction bases numbered 8, after V lost 4 bases and J lost 9 bases. The CDR3 here is CASSNSGRVIGEQFF. CDR3 bases: TGTGCCAGTAGTAATAGCGGGAGGGTCATAGGTGAGCAGTTCTTC.

J is TRBJ2-1 and V is TRBV11-2; D not certain. Germline CDR1 is SGHAT and CDR2 is FQNNGV. This CDR3 spans 14 amino acids. Trimming took off 0 bases at V and 4 bases at J, with 7 bases between the two ends. CDR3 nucleotides: TGTGCCAGCAGCTTAGAACCCAATTACAATGAGCAGTTCTTC. Translating it yields CASSLEPNYNEQFF.

The chain links TRBV7-6 to TRBJ2-1; 13 nucleotides line up with TRBD2. Looked up from germline, CDR1 is SGHVS and CDR2 is FNYEAQ. The CDR3 runs to 16 residues. V shed 0 bases and J 7 bases; nucleotides not matched to a gene: 3. Here the CDR3 DNA reads TGTGCCAGCAGCTTAGCGGGGACTAGCGGGAATAATGAGCAGTTCTTC. This codes for CASSLAGTSGNNEQFF.

This chain connects TRBV28 to TRBJ1-2, with TRBD1 matching 8 bases. V lost 8 bases to trimming and J lost 3 bases; unmatched junction nucleotides: 5. CDR3 size: 13 residues. Germline assignment: CDR1 MDHEN and CDR2 SYDVKM. The DNA for the CDR3 is TGTGCCAGCGGCAGGGACAGGCACTATGGCTACACCTTC. As protein: CASGRDRHYGYTF.

This clone was counted a few times. The chain carries TRBV5-6 and TRBJ2-7, with D perhaps given as TRBD1 or TRBD2 (5 bases each). The germline gives CDR1 SGHDT, CDR2 YYEEEE. Trimming removed 3 bases at V and 5 bases at J, with 12 bases between. The CDR3 is 13 amino acids. DNA of the CDR3: TGTGCCAGCAGCTCGGGGACCCATGACGAGCAGTACTTC. It specifies CASSSGTHDEQYF.

This clone turned up a few times. V is TRBV9 and J is TRBJ2-1, with D possibly matching TRBD1 (5 bases). CDR3 length: 13 residues. Per germline, CDR1 SGDLS and CDR2 YYNGEE. The ends were cut back, 2 bases at V and 8 bases at J, with 11 bases in the middle. The DNA of the CDR3 is TGTGCCAGCAGCGTCCGTCAGGGTTATGAGCAGTTCTTC. Its translation: CASSVRQGYEQFF.

The J gene is TRBJ2-5, the V gene TRBV5-1; TRBD1 matches at 10 bases. The CDR3 runs 17 residues. V lost 4 bases, J lost 4 bases, and 13 bases stayed unmatched. Germline V gene sequence: CDR1 SGHRS, CDR2 YFSETQ. The DNA of the CDR3 is TGCGCCAGCAGCCCTCGCGGGACAGGGGTAATACGAGAGACCCAGTACTTC. Its translation is CASSPRGTGVIRETQYF.

This clone has more than one count but fewer than ten. The chain carries TRBV9 and TRBJ2-5; D perhaps matches TRBD2 (6 bases). V shed 2 bases and J shed 5 bases, with 16 bases lying between them. The germline V gene has CDR1 SGDLS and CDR2 YYNGEE. CDR3 length: 15 amino acids. The CDR3 sequence: CASSVSGTRQETQYF. CDR3 bases: TGTGCCAGCAGCGTGTCCGGGACTCGTCAGGAGACCCAGTACTTC.

This clone was detected only a few times. The rearrangement links TRBV27 to TRBJ2-3; a weak D match, TRBD1 (6 bases). There are 13 residues in the CDR3. Looked up from germline, CDR1 is MNHEY and CDR2 is SMNVEV (reference sequence). V lost 6 bases and J 2 bases, leaving 9 bases between the germline ends. The CDR3 DNA follows: TGTGCCAGCAGAGGACAGTACACAGATACGCAGTATTTT. Its translation: CASRGQYTDTQYF.